This TCR beta chain was sequenced in a study of CD8+ T cells in alopecia areata. Notes on the study in general: Tissue-resident alphabeta T cells belonging to normal skin likewise get sequenced within scalp specimens. Across lesional scalp, and particularly alopecia totalis/universalis, clonality surpassed that of normal scalp. Scalp clonality and expanded CD8+ clones among the top 100 fell significantly with tofacitinib.

Treatment defined: oral pan-JAK inhibitor, 5-10 mg twice daily. Following extraction, RNA underwent reverse transcription to cDNA, which served as the sequencing template. The method was immunoSEQ multiplex PCR; TCRdb's version includes in-frame clones alone and lacks a portion of them. The data show approximately 190,000 clones, roughly 64% seen once. A note on this clone: Its antigen is unknown. Distinct nucleotide sequences in the sample also encode this CDR3.

The CDR3 runs 12 residues. Germline loops: CDR1 SGHTA, CDR2 FQGNSA. Trimming stripped 1 base from V and 10 bases from J, with 8 bases between. The clonotype was recovered from a human donor with alopecia areata. The starting material was CD4+ T cells sorted from blood, obtained at week 24, from a patient treated with tofacitinib. V is TRBV7-2 and J is TRBJ2-1; D not resolved. CDR3 sequence: CASSLGVGEQFF. In DNA form, the CDR3 reads TGTGCCAGCAGCTTAGGGGTCGGGGAGCAGTTCTTC.